Listed below are T cell receptor beta chains from one sample, sequenced in a study of Ad26.COV2.S vaccination and SARS-CoV-2 variants. TCRdb's table, derived via immunoSEQ multiplex PCR, lists solely in-frame clones and lacks some. The table shows roughly 450,000 clones, with 90% occurring only once. Sample: peripheral blood, taken in a trial of Ad26.COV2.S vaccine versus placebo. These receptor sequences come from a person between 18 and 65 years old who received the Ad26.COV2.S COVID-19 vaccine or a placebo. Each CDR3 is given without its conserved first and last residue. Not every row has a clone size; where given, it reads once, few, many or a size class.

V,size,J,CDR3
TRBV6-2/TRBV6-3,NA,TRBJ2-7,ASSRDYSYEQY
TRBV27,few,TRBJ2-7,ASSRQQSSYEQY
TRBV6-5,NA,TRBJ1-1,ASSYSGLSEAF
TRBV27,NA,TRBJ2-7,ASSRRQPYYEQY
TRBV4-2,NA,TRBJ2-7,ASSRIGTSGRGAYEQY
TRBV6-2/TRBV6-3,NA,TRBJ2-3,ASSDDSTDTQY
TRBV9,NA,TRBJ2-2,ASSVSPALVRELF
TRBV5-1,NA,TRBJ2-2,ASSQPLAGGQIHTGELF
TRBV19,NA,TRBJ2-5,ASSGSHGETQY
TRBV10-3,NA,TRBJ1-1,AISGDRGGTEAF
TRBV29-1,NA,TRBJ2-1,SVAEHSYNEQF
TRBV19,NA,TRBJ2-1,ASTPVAGANEQF
TRBV6-6,NA,TRBJ1-1,ASSYSVEDTEAF
TRBV28,once,TRBJ2-5,ASSASWETQY
TRBV5-6,NA,TRBJ2-1,ASSLKVTSGSWNEQF
TRBV18,NA,TRBJ2-7,ASSPREGYEQY
TRBV14,NA,TRBJ2-3,ASSQDVGGTDTQY
TRBV5-6,NA,TRBJ2-1,ASSFRASSYNEQF
TRBV9,NA,TRBJ1-3,ASGDSESSGNTIY
TRBV18,NA,TRBJ2-7,ASSPQGGTDLYEQY
TRBV5-5,NA,TRBJ2-3,ASSFRTRKPPGSTDTQY
TRBV15,NA,TRBJ2-5,ATSRAGGSIETQY
TRBV18,once,TRBJ1-1,ASSLTGVNTEAF
TRBV4-3,once,TRBJ1-4,ASSQEGPEKLF
TRBV3-1/TRBV3-2,NA,TRBJ1-1,ASSQWTRPEAF
TRBV12-3/TRBV12-4,few,TRBJ1-2,ASSLVQGYGYT
TRBV10-3,NA,TRBJ2-5,AISESEGKQETQY
TRBV25-1,NA,TRBJ2-1,ASSKPSGRADEQF
TRBV4-2,NA,TRBJ1-6,ASSQDRSSYNSPLH
TRBV21-1,NA,TRBJ2-3,ASSSSPLANHRVTSTDTQY
TRBV14,NA,TRBJ1-4,ASSVQGGRYEKLF
TRBV19,NA,TRBJ2-1,ASSITSGRHEQF
TRBV27,NA,TRBJ2-7,ASSHPGTYEQY
TRBV27,NA,TRBJ1-5,ASGRRDRKNQPQH
TRBV10-2,NA,TRBJ2-7,ASRPGGYEQY
TRBV4-3,NA,TRBJ2-1,ASSQYLRDYEQF
TRBV30,NA,TRBJ2-4,AWIQSDQIGKQY
TRBV5-1,NA,TRBJ2-1,ASNRGGTSAYNEQF
TRBV3-1/TRBV3-2,few,TRBJ2-4,ASSQGPTGPTAKNIQY
TRBV7-2,NA,TRBJ1-6,ASSLAREQADRGPLH
TRBV5-1,NA,TRBJ1-2,ASSLEASTGIYGYT
TRBV7-6,NA,TRBJ2-1,ASSKTSYNEQF
TRBV21-1,NA,TRBJ2-1,ASGGTSGKPNEQF
TRBV21-1,NA,TRBJ2-7,ASSKAQQLGEGIYEQY
TRBV7-9,NA,TRBJ1-1,ASSLMGAGNTEAF
TRBV4-3,NA,TRBJ2-1,ASSQVAGGVSSYNEQF
TRBV6-5,NA,TRBJ2-7,ATRLLVRDDEQY
TRBV19,NA,TRBJ2-2,ASSMGTESTGELF
TRBV5-5,NA,TRBJ1-4,ASSRGQGRIEKLF
TRBV6-2/TRBV6-3,NA,TRBJ2-7,ASSTGYEQY